This T cell receptor (beta chain) was profiled in a study of cytomegalovirus exposure and HLA in healthy donors. Points from the study as a whole: A later analysis reportedly found fewer N-insertions in an Asian-associated ancestry cluster than the approximately 730-donor mean. According to an earlier analysis, most TCR beta V segments yielded productive rearrangements about 87% or about 30% of the time.

V lost 4 bases, J lost 4 bases, and 9 bases lay in between. Germline loops: CDR1 SGHRS, CDR2 YFSETQ. The length of the CDR3 is 13 residues. On this clone itself: Its antigen remains unknown.

The PCR had 60 Vbeta and 13 Jbeta primers. TCRdb keeps only in-frame clones here, not all; method: immunoSEQ multiplex PCR. The profile covers hundreds of thousands of clones, with approximately 90% appearing a single time and 2% to 3% taken by the ten largest. This chain connects TRBV5-1 to TRBJ2-1; possibly TRBD2 for D (5 bases). Input material: PBMCs. This sequence originates from a woman aged 18-29 years in good health and CMV-seronegative. CDR3: CASSNTSYNEQFF. For the CDR3, the DNA is TGCGCCAGCAGCAATACTAGTTACAATGAGCAGTTCTTC.